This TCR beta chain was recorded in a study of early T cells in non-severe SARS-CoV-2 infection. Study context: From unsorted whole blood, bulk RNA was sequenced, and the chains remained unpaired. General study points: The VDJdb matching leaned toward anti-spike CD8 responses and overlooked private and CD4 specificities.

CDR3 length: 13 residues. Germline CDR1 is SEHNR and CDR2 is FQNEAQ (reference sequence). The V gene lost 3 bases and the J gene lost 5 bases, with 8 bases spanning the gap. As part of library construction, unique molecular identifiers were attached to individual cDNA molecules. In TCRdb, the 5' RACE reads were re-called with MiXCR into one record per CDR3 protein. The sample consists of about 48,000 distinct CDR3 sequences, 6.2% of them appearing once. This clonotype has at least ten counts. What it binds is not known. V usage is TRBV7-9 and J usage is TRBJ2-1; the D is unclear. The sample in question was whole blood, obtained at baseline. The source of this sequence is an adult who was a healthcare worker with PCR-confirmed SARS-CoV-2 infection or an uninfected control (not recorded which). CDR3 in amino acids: CASSLLLDNEQFF. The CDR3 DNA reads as TGTGCCAGCAGCTTGTTACTTGACAATGAGCAGTTCTTC.